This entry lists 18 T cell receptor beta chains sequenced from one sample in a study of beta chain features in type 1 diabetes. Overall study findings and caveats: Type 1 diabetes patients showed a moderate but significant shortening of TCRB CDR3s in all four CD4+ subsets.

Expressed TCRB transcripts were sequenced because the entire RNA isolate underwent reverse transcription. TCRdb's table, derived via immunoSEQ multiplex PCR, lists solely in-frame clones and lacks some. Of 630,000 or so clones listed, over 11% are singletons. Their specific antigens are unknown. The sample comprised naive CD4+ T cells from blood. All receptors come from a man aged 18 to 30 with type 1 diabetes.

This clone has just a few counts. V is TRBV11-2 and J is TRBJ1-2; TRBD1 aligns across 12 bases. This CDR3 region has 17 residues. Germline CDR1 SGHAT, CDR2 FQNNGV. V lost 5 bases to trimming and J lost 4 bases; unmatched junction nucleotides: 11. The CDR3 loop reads CASSTFRDRGRPYGYTF. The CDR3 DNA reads TGTGCCAGCAGCACATTCCGGGACAGGGGGCGTCCCTATGGCTACACCTTC.

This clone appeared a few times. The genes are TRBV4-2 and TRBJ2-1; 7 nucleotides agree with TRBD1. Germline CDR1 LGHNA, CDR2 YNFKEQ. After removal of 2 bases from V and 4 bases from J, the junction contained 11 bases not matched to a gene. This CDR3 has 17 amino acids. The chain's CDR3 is CASSQRSRTGIYNEQFF. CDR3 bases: TGTGCCAGCAGCCAAAGATCCCGGACAGGAATATACAATGAGCAGTTCTTC.

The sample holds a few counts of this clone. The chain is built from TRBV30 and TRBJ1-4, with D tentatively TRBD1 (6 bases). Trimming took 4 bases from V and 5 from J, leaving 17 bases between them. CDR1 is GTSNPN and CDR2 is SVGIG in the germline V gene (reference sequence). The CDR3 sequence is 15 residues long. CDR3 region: CAWNFAGGTNEKLFF. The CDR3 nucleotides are TGTGCCTGGAACTTCGCCGGCGGGACAAATGAAAAACTGTTTTTT. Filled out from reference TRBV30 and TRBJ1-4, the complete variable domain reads SQTIHQWPATLVQPVGSPLSLECTVEGTSNPNLYWYRQAAGRGLQLLFYSVGIGQISSEVPQNLSASRPQDRQFILSSKKLLLSDSGFYLCAWNFAGGTNEKLFFGSGTQLSVL.

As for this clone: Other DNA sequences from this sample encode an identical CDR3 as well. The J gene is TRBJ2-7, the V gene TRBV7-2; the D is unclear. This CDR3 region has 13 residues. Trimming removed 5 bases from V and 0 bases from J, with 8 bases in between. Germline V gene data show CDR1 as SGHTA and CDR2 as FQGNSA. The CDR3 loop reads CASSPGVSYEQYF. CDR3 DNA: TGTGCCAGCAGCCCGGGTGTCTCCTACGAGCAGTACTTC.

The CDR3 spells CASSRNTDTQYF. DNA of the CDR3: TGTGCCAGCAGTCGAAACACAGATACGCAGTATTTT. The gene calls are TRBV6-5 and TRBJ2-3, with unresolved D. The CDR3 runs 12 residues. V lost 5 bases and J lost 2, with 5 bases in between. The V gene's germline CDR1 is MNHEY and CDR2 SVGAGI.

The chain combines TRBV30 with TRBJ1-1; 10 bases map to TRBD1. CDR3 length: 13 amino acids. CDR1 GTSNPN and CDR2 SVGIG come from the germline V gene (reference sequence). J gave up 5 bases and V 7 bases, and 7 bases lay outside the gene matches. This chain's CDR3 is CALSTGGRTEAFF. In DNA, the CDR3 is TGTGCCTTGTCGACAGGGGGCCGGACTGAAGCTTTCTTT.

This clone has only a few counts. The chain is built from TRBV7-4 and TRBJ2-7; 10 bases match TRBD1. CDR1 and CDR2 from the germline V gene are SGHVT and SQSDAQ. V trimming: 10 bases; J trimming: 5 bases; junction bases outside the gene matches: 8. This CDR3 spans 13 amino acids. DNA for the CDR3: TGTGCCAAGGCGACAGGGGGCGTCCACGAGCAGTACTTC. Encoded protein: CAKATGGVHEQYF.

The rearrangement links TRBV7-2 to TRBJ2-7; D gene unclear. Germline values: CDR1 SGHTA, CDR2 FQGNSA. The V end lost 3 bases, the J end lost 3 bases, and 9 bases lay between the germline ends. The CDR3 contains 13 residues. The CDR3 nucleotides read TGTGCCAGCAGCTTGAGTGCAGTCTACGAGCAGTACTTC. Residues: CASSLSAVYEQYF.

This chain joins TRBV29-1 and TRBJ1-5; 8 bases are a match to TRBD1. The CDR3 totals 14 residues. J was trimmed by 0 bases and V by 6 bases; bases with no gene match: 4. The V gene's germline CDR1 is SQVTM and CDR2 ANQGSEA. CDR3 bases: TGCAGCGTATGGACAGGGCATAGCAATCAGCCCCAGCATTTT. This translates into CSVWTGHSNQPQHF.

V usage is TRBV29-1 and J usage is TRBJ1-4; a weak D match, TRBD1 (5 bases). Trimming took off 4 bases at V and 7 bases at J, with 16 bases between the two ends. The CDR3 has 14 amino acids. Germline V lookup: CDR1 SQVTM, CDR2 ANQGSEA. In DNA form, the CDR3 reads TGCAGCGTTGGGAGCAGGGCGAGCGGTGAAAAACTGTTTTTT. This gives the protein CSVGSRASGEKLFF.

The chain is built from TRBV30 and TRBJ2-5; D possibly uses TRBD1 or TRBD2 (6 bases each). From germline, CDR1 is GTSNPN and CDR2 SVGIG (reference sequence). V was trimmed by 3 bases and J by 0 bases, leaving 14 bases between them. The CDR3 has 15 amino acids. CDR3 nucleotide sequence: TGTGCCTGGAGGCGGGACACTACGTACCAAGAGACCCAGTACTTC. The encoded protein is CAWRRDTTYQETQYF.

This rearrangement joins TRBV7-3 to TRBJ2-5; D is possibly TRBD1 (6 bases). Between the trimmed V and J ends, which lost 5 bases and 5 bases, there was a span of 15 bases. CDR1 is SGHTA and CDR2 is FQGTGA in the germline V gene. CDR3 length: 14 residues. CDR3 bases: TGTGCCAGCAGCCGACACGGGACAACGGAGACCCAGTACTTC. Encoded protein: CASSRHGTTETQYF.

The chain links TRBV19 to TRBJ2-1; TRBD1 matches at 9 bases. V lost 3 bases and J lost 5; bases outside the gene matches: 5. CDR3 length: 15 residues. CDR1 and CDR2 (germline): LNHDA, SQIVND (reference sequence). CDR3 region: CASSIWTGENNEQFF. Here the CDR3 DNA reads TGTGCCAGTAGTATTTGGACAGGGGAAAACAATGAGCAGTTCTTC.

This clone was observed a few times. The CDR3 is CAASVSITDTQYF. The CDR3 DNA reads TGTGCCGCATCCGTGTCCATCACAGATACGCAGTATTTT. The chain is built from TRBV28 and TRBJ2-3; D remains unclear. The CDR3 is made up of 13 amino acids. Germline V gene sequence: CDR1 MDHEN, CDR2 SYDVKM. V was shortened by 11 bases and J by 2 bases, with 14 bases between the two germline ends. The full variable domain, with the rest looked up from reference TRBV28 and TRBJ2-3, is DVKVTQSSRYLVKRTGEKVFLECVQDMDHENMFWYRQDPGLGLRLIYFSYDVKMKEKGDIPEGYSVSREKKERFSLILESASTNQTSMYLCAASVSITDTQYFGPGTRLTVL.

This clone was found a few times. CDR3 DNA: TGTGCCAGCAGCCCTCGACAGGGTAGTCAGCCCCAGCATTTT. Translated, it gives CASSPRQGSQPQHF. This chain uses TRBV7-8 with TRBJ1-5, with TRBD1 matching 7 bases. CDR1 and CDR2 from the germline V gene are SGHVS and FQNEAQ. V was clipped by 5 bases and J by 6 bases; unmatched bases: 7. The CDR3 loop spans 14 amino acids. Full variable domain (rest looked up from reference TRBV7-8 and TRBJ1-5): GAGVSQSPRYKVAKRGQDVALRCDPISGHVSLFWYQQALGQGPEFLTYFQNEAQLDKSGLPSDRFFAERPEGSVSTLKIQRTQQEDSAVYLCASSPRQGSQPQHFGDGTRLSIL.

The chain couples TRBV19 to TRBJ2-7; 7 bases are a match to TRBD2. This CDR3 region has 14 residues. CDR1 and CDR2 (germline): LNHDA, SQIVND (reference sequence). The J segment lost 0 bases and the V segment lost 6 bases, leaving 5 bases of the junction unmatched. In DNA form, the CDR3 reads TGTGCCAGTAGCCGAGCGGGGAGCTCCTACGAGCAGTACTTC. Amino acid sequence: CASSRAGSSYEQYF. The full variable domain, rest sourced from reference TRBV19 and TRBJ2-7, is DGGITQSPKYLFRKEGQNVTLSCEQNLNHDAMYWYRQDPGQGLRLIYYSQIVNDFQKGDIAEGYSVSREKKESFPLTVTSAQKNPTAFYLCASSRAGSSYEQYFGPGTRLTVT.

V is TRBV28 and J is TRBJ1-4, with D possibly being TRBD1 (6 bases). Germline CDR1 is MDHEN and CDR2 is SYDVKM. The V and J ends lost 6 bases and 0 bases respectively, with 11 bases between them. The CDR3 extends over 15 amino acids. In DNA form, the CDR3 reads TGTGCCAGCAGCCCAGGGGACGCAACTAATGAAAAACTGTTTTTT. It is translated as CASSPGDATNEKLFF.

The CDR3, as DNA: TGTGCCACTCTCCGGGGGAAGAACACTGAAGCTTTCTTT. Protein: CATLRGKNTEAFF. The chain employs TRBV19 and TRBJ1-1; possibly TRBD1 for D (5 bases). V was cut by 10 bases and J by 1 base, with 13 bases left in between. CDR3 length: 13 amino acids. Germline CDR1 and CDR2: LNHDA and SQIVND (reference sequence). Filled out from reference TRBV19 and TRBJ1-1, the complete variable domain reads DGGITQSPKYLFRKEGQNVTLSCEQNLNHDAMYWYRQDPGQGLRLIYYSQIVNDFQKGDIAEGYSVSREKKESFPLTVTSAQKNPTAFYLCATLRGKNTEAFFGQGTRLTVV.